The sequence of this TCR beta chain was determined in a study of blood T cells in healthy people across ages. The authors ran a second PCR of roughly 7 to 11 cycles using a sample-barcoded 5' primer and a J-beta primer mix. TCRdb used MiXCR to reprocess the 5' RACE reads, holding one entry per CDR3 protein. The data show 1.5 million to 2 million distinct CDR3 sequences, roughly 27% seen once. Germline V lookup: CDR1 MNHEY, CDR2 SVGEGT. CDR3 length: 13 residues. The ends were cut back, 6 bases at V and 0 bases at J, with 8 bases in the middle. In each sample, at least 6.5 million PBMCs were isolated. Extractions gave at least 5 micrograms of total RNA per sample.

The sample consisted of blood. This clonotype was sampled from a woman in her twenties or thirties in good health. The chain links TRBV6-2 or TRBV6-3 to TRBJ1-1, with no clear D. CDR3 in amino acids: CASRDGMNTEAFF. The CDR3 coding sequence is TGTGCCAGCAGGGACGGCATGAACACTGAAGCTTTCTTT.